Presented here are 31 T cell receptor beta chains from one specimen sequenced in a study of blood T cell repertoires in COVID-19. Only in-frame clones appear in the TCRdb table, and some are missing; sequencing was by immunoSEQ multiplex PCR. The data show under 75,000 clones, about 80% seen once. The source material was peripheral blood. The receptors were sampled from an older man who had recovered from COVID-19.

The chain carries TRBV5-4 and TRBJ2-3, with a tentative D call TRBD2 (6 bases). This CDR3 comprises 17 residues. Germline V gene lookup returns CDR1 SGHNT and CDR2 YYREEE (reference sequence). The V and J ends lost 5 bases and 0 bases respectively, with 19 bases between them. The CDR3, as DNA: TGTGCCAGCAGTTCTCCGGGAAGACGGGAGAGCACAGATACGCAGTATTTT. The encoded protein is CASSSPGRRESTDTQYF. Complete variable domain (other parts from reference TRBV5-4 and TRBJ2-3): ETGVTQSPTHLIKTRGQQVTLRCSSQSGHNTVSWYQQALGQGPQFIFQYYREEENGRGNFPPRFSGLQFPNYSSELNVNALELDDSALYLCASSSPGRRESTDTQYFGPGTRLTVL.

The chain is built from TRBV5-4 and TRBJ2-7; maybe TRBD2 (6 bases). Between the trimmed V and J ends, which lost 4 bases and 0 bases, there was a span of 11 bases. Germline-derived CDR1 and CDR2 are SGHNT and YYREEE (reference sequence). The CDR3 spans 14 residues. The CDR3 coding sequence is TGTGCCAGCAGCAAGGGACTCGACTCCTACGAGCAGTACTTC. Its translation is CASSKGLDSYEQYF.

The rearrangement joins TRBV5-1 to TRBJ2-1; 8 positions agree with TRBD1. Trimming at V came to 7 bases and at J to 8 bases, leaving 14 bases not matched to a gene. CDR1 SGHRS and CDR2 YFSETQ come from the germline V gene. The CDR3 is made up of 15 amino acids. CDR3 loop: CASSPPGQVDYEQFF. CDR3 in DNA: TGCGCCAGCTCACCGCCGGGACAGGTCGATTATGAGCAGTTCTTC.

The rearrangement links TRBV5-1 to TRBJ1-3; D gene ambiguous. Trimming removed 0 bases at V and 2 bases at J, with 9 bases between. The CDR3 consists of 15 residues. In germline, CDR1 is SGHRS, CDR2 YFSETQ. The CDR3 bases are TGCGCCAGCAGCTTGGATACAGCCCCTGGAAACACCATATATTTT. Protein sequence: CASSLDTAPGNTIYF.

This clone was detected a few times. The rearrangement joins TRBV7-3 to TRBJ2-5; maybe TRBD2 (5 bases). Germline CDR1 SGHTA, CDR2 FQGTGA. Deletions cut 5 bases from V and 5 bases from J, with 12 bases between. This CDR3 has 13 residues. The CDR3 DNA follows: TGTGCCAGCAGCACAACTAGGTCTGAGACCCAGTACTTC. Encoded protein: CASSTTRSETQYF.

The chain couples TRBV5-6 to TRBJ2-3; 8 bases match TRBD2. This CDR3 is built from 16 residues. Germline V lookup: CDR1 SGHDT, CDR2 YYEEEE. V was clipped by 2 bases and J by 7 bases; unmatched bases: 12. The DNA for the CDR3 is TGTGCCAGCAGCTTTGAGCGGGAGATAACCCGGAATACGCAGTATTTT. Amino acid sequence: CASSFEREITRNTQYF.

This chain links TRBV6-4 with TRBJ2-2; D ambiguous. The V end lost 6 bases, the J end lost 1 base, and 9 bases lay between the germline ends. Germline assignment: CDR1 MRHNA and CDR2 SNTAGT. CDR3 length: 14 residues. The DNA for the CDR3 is TGTGCCAGCAGCTTACAGAGGAACACCGGGGAGCTGTTTTTT. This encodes CASSLQRNTGELFF.

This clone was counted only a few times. CDR3: CASSQSGRVYNEQFF. The CDR3 bases are TGTGCCAGCAGCCAAAGCGGGAGGGTGTACAATGAGCAGTTCTTC. The J gene is TRBJ2-1, the V gene TRBV7-9; 10 bases are shared with TRBD2. This CDR3 region has 15 residues. The germline V gene encodes CDR1 SEHNR and CDR2 FQNEAQ (reference sequence). V was clipped by 5 bases and J by 4 bases; unmatched bases: 5.

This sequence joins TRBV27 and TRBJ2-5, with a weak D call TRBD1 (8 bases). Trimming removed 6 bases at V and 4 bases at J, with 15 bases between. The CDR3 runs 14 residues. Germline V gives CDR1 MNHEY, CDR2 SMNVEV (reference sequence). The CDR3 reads CASSLQGGRETQYF. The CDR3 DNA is TGTGCCAGCAGCCTACAGGGGGGGAGAGAGACCCAGTACTTC.

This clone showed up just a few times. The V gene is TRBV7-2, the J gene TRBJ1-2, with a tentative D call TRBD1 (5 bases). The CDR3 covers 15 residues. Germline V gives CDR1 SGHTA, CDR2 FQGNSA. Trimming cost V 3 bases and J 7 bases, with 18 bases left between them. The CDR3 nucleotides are TGTGCCAGCAGCTTCAGCAGGACTAAAAGGGGTGGCTACACCTTC. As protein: CASSFSRTKRGGYTF.

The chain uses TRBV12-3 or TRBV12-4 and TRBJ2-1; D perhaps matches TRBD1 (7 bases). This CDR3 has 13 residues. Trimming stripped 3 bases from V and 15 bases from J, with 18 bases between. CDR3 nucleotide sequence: TGTGCCAGCAGTTTTTCTCGGGGGACAGACCGGTTCTTC. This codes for CASSFSRGTDRFF.

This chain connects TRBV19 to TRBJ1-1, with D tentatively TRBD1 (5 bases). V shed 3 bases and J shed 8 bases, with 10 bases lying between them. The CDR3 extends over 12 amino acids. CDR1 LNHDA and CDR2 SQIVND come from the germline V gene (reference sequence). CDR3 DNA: TGTGCCAGTAGTATTACGACAGAAGAAGCTTTCTTT. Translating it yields CASSITTEEAFF.

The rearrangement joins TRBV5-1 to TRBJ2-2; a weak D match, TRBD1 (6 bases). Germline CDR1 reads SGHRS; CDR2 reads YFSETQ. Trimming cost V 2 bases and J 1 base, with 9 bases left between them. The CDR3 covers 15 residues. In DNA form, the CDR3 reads TGCGCCAGCAGCTTCTCAGGGGAGAACACCGGGGAGCTGTTTTTT. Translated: CASSFSGENTGELFF.

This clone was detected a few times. The CDR3 protein is CASSLKRREKETQYF. In DNA form, the CDR3 reads TGTGCCAGCAGTTTAAAAAGGCGGGAGAAAGAGACCCAGTACTTC. The J gene is TRBJ2-5, the V gene TRBV28; TRBD2 agrees at 7 bases. After removal of 2 bases from V and 3 bases from J, the junction contained 6 bases not matched to a gene. From germline, CDR1 is MDHEN and CDR2 SYDVKM. The CDR3 contains 15 residues.

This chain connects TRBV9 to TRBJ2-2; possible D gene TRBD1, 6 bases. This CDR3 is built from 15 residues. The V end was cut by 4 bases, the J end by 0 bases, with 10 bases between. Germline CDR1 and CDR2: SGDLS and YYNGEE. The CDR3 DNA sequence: TGTGCCAGCAGCCCGAGGACAGCGAACACCGGGGAGCTGTTTTTT. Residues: CASSPRTANTGELFF.

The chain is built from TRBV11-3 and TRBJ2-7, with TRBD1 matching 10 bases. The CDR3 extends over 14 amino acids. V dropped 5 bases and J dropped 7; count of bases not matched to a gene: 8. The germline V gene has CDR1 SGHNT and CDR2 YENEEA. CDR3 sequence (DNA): TGTGCCAGCAGCCATCGACAGGGGGCGAATGAGCAGTACTTC. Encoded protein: CASSHRQGANEQYF.

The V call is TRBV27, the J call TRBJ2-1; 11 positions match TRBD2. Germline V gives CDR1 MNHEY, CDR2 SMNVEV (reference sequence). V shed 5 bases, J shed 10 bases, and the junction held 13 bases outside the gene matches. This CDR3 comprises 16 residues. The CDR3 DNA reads TGTGCCAGCAGTCTACGACTAGCGGGGAGAGTATCCGAGCAGTTCTTC. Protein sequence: CASSLRLAGRVSEQFF.

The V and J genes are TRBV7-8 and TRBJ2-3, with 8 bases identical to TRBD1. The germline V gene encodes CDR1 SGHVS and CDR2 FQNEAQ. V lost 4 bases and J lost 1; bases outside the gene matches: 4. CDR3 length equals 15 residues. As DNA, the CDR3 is TGTGCCAGCAGCTACCGGGACAGGCGCACAGATACGCAGTATTTT. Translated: CASSYRDRRTDTQYF.

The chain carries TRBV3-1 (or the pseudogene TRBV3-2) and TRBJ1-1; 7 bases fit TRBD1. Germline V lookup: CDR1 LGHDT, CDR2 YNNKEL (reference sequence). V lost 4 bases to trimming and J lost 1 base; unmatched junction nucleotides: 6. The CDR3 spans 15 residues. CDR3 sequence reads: CASSRQGGTNTEAFF. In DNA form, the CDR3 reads TGTGCCAGCAGCCGACAGGGCGGCACGAACACTGAAGCTTTCTTT.

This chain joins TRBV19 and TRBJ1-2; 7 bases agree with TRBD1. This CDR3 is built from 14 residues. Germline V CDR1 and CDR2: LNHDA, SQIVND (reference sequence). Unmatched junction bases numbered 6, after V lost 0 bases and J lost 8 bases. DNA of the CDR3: TGTGCCAGTAGTATAGAGGGCAGGGGGAACGGCTACACCTTC. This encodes CASSIEGRGNGYTF.

The CDR3 region has the DNA TGTGCCAGCAGCCCTCCCGGCTATGGCTACACCTTC. As protein: CASSPPGYGYTF. The rearrangement links TRBV12-3 or TRBV12-4 to TRBJ1-2; D is undetermined. Deletions cut 6 bases from V and 4 bases from J, with 9 bases between. This CDR3 is 12 amino acids long.

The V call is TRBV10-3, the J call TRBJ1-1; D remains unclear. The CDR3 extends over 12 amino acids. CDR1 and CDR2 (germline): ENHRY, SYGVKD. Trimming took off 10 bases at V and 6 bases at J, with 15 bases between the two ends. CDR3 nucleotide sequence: TGTGCCACCCGGAGACGGGAGTCTGAAGCTTTCTTT. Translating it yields CATRRRESEAFF.

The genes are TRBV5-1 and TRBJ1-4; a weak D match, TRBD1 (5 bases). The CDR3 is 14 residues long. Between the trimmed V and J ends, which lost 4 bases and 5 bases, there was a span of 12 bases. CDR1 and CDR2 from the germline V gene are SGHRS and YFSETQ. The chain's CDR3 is CASSNRDSNEKLFF. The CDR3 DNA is TGCGCCAGCAGCAACCGGGACTCGAATGAAAAACTGTTTTTT.

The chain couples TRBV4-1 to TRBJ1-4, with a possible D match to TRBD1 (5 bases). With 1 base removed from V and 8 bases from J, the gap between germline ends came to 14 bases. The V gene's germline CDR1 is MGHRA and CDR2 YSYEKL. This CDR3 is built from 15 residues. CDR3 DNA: TGCGCCAGCAGCCAAGGGTGGGGCAGATCGGAAAAACTGTTTTTT. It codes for CASSQGWGRSEKLFF.

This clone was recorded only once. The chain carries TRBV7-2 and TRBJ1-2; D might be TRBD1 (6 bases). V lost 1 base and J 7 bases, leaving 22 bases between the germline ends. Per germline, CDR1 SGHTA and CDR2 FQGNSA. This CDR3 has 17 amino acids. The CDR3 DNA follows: TGTGCCAGCAGCTTAGGGTATGGTGGGGGCTCGGAAGTTGGCTACACCTTC. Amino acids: CASSLGYGGGSEVGYTF.

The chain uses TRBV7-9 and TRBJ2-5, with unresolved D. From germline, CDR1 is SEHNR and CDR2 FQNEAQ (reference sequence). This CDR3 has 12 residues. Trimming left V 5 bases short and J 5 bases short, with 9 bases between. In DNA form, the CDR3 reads TGTGCCAGCAGCCTCGCTCGGGAGACCCAGTACTTC. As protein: CASSLARETQYF.

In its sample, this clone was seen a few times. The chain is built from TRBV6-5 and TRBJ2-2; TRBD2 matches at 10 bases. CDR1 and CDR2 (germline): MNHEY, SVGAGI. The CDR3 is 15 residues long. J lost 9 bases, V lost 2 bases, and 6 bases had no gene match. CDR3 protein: CASSYQASGGWELFF. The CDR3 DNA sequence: TGTGCCAGCAGTTACCAGGCTAGCGGGGGTTGGGAGCTGTTTTTT.

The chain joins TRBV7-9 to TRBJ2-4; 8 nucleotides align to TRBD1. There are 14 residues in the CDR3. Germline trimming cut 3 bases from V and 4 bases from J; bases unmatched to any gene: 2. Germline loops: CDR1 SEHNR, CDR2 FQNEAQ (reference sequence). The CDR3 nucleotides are TGTGCCAGCAGCTTTGGGGACAGGAAAAACATTCAGTACTTC. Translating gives CASSFGDRKNIQYF.

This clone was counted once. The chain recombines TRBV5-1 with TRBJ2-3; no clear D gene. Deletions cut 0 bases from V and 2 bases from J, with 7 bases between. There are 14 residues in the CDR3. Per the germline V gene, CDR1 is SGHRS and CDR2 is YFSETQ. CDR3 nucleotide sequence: TGCGCCAGCAGCTTGGTCGTAGACACAGATACGCAGTATTTT. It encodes CASSLVVDTDTQYF. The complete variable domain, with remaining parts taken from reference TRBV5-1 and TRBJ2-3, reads KAGVTQTPRYLIKTRGQQVTLSCSPISGHRSVSWYQQTPGQGLQFLFEYFSETQRNKGNFPGRFSGRQFSNSRSEMNVSTLELGDSALYLCASSLVVDTDTQYFGPGTRLTVL.

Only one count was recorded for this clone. DNA for the CDR3: TGTGCCAGCAGTGAGAATCCAGGGGCGAACACCGGGGAGCTGTTTTTT. Its protein is CASSENPGANTGELFF. The V call is TRBV6-1, the J call TRBJ2-2; TRBD1 is a possible D gene (6 bases). CDR1 and CDR2 (germline): MNHNS, SASEGT. V gave up 3 bases and J gave up 0 bases, with 11 bases separating them. The CDR3 runs 16 residues.

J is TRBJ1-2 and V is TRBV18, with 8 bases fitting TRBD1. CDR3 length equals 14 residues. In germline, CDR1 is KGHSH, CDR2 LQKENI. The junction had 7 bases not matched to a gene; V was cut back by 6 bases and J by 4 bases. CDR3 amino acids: CASSQGTGVYGYTF. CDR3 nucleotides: TGTGCCAGCTCGCAAGGGACAGGAGTCTATGGCTACACCTTC.